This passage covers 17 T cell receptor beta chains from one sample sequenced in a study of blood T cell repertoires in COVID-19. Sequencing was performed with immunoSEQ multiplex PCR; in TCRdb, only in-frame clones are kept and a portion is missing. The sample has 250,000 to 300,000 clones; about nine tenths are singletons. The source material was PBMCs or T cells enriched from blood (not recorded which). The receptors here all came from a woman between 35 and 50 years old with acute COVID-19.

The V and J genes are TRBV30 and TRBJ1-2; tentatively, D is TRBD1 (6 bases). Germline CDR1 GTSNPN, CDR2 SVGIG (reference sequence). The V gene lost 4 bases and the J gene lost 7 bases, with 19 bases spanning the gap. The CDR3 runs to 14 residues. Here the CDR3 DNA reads TGTGCCTGGACCCCCCTAACAGGGAAGGGTGGCTACACCTTC. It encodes CAWTPLTGKGGYTF.

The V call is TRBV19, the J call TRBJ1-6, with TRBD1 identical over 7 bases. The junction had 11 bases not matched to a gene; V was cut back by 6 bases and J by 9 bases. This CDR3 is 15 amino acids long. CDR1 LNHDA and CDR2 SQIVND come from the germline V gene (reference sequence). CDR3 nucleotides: TGTGCCAGTAGCCTAGGACAGGCCGGAAGTTCACCCCTCCACTTT. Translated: CASSLGQAGSSPLHF.

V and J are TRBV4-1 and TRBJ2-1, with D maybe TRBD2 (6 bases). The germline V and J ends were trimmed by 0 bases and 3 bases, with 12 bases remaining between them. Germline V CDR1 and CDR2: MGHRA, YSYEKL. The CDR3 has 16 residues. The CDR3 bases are TGCGCCAGCAGCCAAGAACCGGGACTCAGCTACAATGAGCAGTTCTTC. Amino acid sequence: CASSQEPGLSYNEQFF.

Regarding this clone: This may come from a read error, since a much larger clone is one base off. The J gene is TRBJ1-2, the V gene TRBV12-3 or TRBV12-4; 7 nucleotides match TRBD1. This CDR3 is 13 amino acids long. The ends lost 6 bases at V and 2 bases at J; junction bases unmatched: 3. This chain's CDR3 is CASSTDRNYGYTF. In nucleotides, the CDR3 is TGTGCCAGCAGCACGGACAGGAACTATGGCTACACCTTC.

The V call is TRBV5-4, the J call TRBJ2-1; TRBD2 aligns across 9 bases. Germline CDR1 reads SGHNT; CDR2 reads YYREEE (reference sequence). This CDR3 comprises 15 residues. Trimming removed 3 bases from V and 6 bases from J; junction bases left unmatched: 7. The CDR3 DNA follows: TGTGCCAGCAGCTATAGCGGGAGCGGCCCCAATGAGCAGTTCTTC. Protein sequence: CASSYSGSGPNEQFF.

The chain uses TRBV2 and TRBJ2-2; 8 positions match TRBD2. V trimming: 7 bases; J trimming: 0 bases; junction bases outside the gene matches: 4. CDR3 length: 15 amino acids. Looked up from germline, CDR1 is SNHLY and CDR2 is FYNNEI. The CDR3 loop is CASTGGSTNTGELFF. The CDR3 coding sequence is TGTGCCAGCACGGGGGGGTCTACGAACACCGGGGAGCTGTTTTTT. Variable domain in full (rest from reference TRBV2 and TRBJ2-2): EPEVTQTPSHQVTQMGQEVILRCVPISNHLYFYWYRQILGQKVEFLVSFYNNEISEKSEIFDDQFSVERPDGSNFTLKIRSTKLEDSAMYFCASTGGSTNTGELFFGEGSRLTVL.

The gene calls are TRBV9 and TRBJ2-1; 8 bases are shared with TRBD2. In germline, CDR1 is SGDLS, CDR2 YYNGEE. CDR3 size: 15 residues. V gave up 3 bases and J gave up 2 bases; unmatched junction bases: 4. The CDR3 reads CASSATSGTYNEQFF. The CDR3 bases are TGTGCCAGCAGCGCTACTAGCGGAACCTACAATGAGCAGTTCTTC.

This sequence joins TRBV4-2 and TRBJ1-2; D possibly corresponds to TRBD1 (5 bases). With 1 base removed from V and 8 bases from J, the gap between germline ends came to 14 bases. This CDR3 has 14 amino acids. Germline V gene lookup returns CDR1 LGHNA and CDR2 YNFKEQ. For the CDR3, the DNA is TGTGCCAGCAGCCAAGTAGGGGTCCTAACCGGCTACACCTTC. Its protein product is CASSQVGVLTGYTF.

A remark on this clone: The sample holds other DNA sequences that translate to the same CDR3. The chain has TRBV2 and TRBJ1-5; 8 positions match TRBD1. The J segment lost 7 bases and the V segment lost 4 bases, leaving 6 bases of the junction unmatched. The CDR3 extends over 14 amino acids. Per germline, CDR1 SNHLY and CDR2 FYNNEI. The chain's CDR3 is CASSGQGAGQPQHF. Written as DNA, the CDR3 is TGTGCCAGCAGTGGTCAGGGGGCTGGACAGCCCCAGCATTTT.

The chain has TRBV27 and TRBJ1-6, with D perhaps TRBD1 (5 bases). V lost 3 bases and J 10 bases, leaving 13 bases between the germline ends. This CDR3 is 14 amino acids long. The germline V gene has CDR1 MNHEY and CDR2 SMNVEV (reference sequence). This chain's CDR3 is CASSLFPRESPLHF. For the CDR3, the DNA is TGTGCCAGCAGTTTGTTCCCCAGGGAATCACCCCTCCACTTT.

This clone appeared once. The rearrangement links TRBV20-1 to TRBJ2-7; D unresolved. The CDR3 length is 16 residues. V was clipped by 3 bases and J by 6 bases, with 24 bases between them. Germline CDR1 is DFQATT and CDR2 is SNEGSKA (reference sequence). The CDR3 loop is CSASLTNSGPPPEQYF. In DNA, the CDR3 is TGCAGTGCTAGTTTAACGAATTCTGGCCCACCGCCCGAGCAGTACTTC.

As DNA, the CDR3 is TGTGCCAGCAGTGAAGCGCTTCTCATCCGGGATTCGATCACCCTCCACTTT. Protein: CASSEALLIRDSITLHF. The J gene is TRBJ1-6, the V gene TRBV2; no firm D call. Germline CDR1 is SNHLY and CDR2 is FYNNEI. The CDR3 consists of 17 residues. Between the trimmed V and J ends, which lost 0 bases and 14 bases, there was a span of 23 bases. Drawing the rest from reference TRBV2 and TRBJ1-6, the complete variable domain is EPEVTQTPSHQVTQMGQEVILRCVPISNHLYFYWYRQILGQKVEFLVSFYNNEISEKSEIFDDQFSVERPDGSNFTLKIRSTKLEDSAMYFCASSEALLIRDSITLHFGNGTRLTVT.

This chain's CDR3 is CASSLSRTGTEAFF. CDR3 sequence (DNA): TGTGCCAGCAGTTTATCGAGGACGGGGACTGAAGCTTTCTTT. V is TRBV27 and J is TRBJ1-1; no reliable D call. V dropped 0 bases and J dropped 5 bases, with 10 bases sitting between them. The germline V gene encodes CDR1 MNHEY and CDR2 SMNVEV (reference sequence). This CDR3 spans 14 amino acids.

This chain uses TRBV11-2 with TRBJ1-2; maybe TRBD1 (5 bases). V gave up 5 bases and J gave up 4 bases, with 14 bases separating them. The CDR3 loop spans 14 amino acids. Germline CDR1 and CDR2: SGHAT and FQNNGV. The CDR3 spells CASSQGGVGYGYTF. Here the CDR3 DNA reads TGTGCCAGCAGCCAGGGAGGGGTCGGCTATGGCTACACCTTC.

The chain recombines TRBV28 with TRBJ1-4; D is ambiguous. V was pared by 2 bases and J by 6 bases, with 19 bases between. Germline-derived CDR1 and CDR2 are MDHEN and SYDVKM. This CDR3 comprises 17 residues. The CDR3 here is CASSLEPARRLHEKLFF. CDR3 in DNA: TGTGCCAGCAGTTTAGAACCCGCCCGCAGGCTCCATGAAAAACTGTTTTTT. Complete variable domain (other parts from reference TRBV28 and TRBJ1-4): DVKVTQSSRYLVKRTGEKVFLECVQDMDHENMFWYRQDPGLGLRLIYFSYDVKMKEKGDIPEGYSVSREKKERFSLILESASTNQTSMYLCASSLEPARRLHEKLFFGSGTQLSVL.

In DNA form, the CDR3 reads TGTGCCAGCAGCTTAGCCAGGGAGGATGGCTACACCTTC. Encoded protein: CASSLAREDGYTF. The V and J genes are TRBV7-9 and TRBJ1-2; D is perhaps TRBD1 (5 bases). With 0 bases removed from V and 6 bases from J, the gap between germline ends came to 8 bases. Germline V gene data show CDR1 as SEHNR and CDR2 as FQNEAQ (reference sequence). This CDR3 region has 13 residues.

CDR3 sequence reads: CASSLRGTPMNTEAFF. The CDR3 DNA is TGTGCCAGCAGTTTAAGGGGCACACCTATGAACACTGAAGCTTTCTTT. V is TRBV27 and J is TRBJ1-1, with D possibly TRBD1 on 5 matching bases. In germline, CDR1 is MNHEY, CDR2 SMNVEV (reference sequence). The ends were cut back, 2 bases at V and 0 bases at J, with 13 bases in the middle. The CDR3 spans 16 residues.